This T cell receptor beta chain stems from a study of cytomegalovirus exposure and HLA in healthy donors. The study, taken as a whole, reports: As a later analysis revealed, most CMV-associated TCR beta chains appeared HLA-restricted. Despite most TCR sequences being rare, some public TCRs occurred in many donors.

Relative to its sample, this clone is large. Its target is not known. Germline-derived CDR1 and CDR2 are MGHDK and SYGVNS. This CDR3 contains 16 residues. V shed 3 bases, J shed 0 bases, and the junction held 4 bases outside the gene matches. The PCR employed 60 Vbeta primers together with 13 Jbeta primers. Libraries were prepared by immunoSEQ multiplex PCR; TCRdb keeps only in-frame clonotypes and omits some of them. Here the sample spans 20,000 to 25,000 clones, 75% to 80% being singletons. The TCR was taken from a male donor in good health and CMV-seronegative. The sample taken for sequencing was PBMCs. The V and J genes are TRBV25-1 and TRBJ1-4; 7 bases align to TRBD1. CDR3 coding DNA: TGTGCCAGCAGTGAGGGGACAGCTGCAACTAATGAAAAACTGTTTTTT. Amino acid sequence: CASSEGTAATNEKLFF.